This T cell receptor beta chain was sequenced during a study of beta chain features in type 1 diabetes. Notes on the study in general: In type 1 diabetes patients, VDJ junctions had fewer insertions; deletions at these junctions were more frequent. An over-representation of cells with high TCR expression could result from cDNA sequencing. People with Type 1 diabetes carried modestly yet significantly shorter TCRB CDR3s in all four CD4+ subsets.

V shed 3 bases and J shed 8 bases, with 13 bases lying between them. Germline CDR1 reads SGHTA; CDR2 reads FQGNSA. This CDR3 contains 14 residues. Turning to this clone: Its antigen is not known.

Sorting with CD45RO/CCR7/CD25/CD127/CD95/CD27 yielded naive, central memory, regulatory and stem-like memory CD4+ cells. Expressed TCRB transcripts were sequenced because the entire RNA isolate underwent reverse transcription. TCRdb keeps only in-frame clones here, not all; method: immunoSEQ multiplex PCR. The sample has under 250,000 clones, less than 15% seen once. This chain joins TRBV7-2 and TRBJ1-4; tentative D call: TRBD1 (5 bases). The receptor's source is a middle-aged woman in good health. The sequencing sample was made of naive CD4+ T cells from blood. For the CDR3, the DNA is TGTGCCAGCAGCTTCCGGGGGAGGTTGGAAAAACTGTTTTTT. Translation gives CASSFRGRLEKLFF.